The rows below give T cell receptor beta chains drawn from one sample of a study of T cell repertoires in cytomegalovirus infection. TCRdb re-called the reads with MiXCR, one entry per CDR3 protein. The sample has approximately 270,000 distinct CDR3 sequences, roughly a fifth seen once. These receptors have no identified antigens. The source was cultured PBMCs, collected from culture after CMV antigen stimulation. Receptors originate from a human donor in good health (CMV status not recorded). Some clones in this sample may be carry-over from other donors' samples. Both conserved end residues are part of each CDR3.

TRBV6-1	TRBJ2-2	CASSVDLPGELFF
TRBV7-8	TRBJ2-1	CASSLAGGPRNEQFF
TRBV6-6	TRBJ1-6	CASSEAQDSPLHF
TRBV20-1	TRBJ2-1	CSAIRDPTWNEQFF
TRBV5-1	TRBJ2-3	CASSLGDPTDTQYF
TRBV12-3/TRBV12-4	TRBJ1-1	CASSLGRTHTEAFF
TRBV7-2	TRBJ2-3	CASSLAKSGSFKAQYF
TRBV7-9	TRBJ2-3	CASSITGDTQYF
TRBV11-2	TRBJ1-2	CASSSPTRLGYGYTF
TRBV6-2/TRBV6-3	TRBJ1-5	CASSYEGQGTDSNQPQHF
TRBV4-3	TRBJ1-2	CASSPQRGKDYGYTF
TRBV5-4	TRBJ2-1	CASSGAGTSYNEQFF
TRBV6-1	TRBJ2-3	CASIIQAASGSTDTQYF
TRBV7-8	TRBJ2-5	CASSSRIAGVLETQYF
TRBV4-3	TRBJ1-2	CASSQTRDREYGYTF
TRBV7-4	TRBJ2-5	CASSLEGSRGRGTQYF
TRBV18	TRBJ2-5	CASSPSGETQYF
TRBV12-3/TRBV12-4	TRBJ1-3	CASSLWQLKDSGNTIYF
TRBV15	TRBJ2-3	CATSRGGRAGASQYF
TRBV4-1	TRBJ2-5	CASSQEGLIQETQYF
TRBV7-2	TRBJ2-5	CASSFPGEETQYF
TRBV20-1	TRBJ2-1	CSASMLPPYNEQFF
TRBV4-3	TRBJ1-1	CASSQDGQVPPDTEAFF
TRBV6-2/TRBV6-3	TRBJ1-1	CASSYAGTAIFGAFF
TRBV24-1	TRBJ2-2	CATSAGTSSRTGELFF